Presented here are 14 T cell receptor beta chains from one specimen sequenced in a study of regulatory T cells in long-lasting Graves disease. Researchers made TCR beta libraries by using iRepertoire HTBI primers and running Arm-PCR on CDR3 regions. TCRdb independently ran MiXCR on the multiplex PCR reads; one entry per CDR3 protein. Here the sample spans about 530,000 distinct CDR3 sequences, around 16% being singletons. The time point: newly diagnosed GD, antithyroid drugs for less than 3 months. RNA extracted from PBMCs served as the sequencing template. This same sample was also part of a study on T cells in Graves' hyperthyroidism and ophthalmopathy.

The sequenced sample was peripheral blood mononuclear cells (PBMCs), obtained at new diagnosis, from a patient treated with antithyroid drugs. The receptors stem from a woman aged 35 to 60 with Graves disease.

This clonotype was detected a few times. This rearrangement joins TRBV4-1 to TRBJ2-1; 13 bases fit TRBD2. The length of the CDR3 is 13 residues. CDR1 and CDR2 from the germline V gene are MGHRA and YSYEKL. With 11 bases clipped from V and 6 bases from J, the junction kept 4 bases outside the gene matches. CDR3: CASRTSGGNEQFF. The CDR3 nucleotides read TGCGCCTCGCGGACTAGCGGGGGCAATGAGCAGTTCTTC.

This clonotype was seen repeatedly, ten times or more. This chain's CDR3 is CASSLRSTGATEAFF. CDR3 nucleotide sequence: TGTGCCAGCAGCCTGAGATCGACAGGGGCCACTGAAGCTTTCTTT. V is TRBV7-2 and J is TRBJ1-1, with TRBD1 identical over 8 bases. This CDR3 has 15 residues. V shed 5 bases and J 4 bases; nucleotides not matched to a gene: 9. Germline V CDR1 and CDR2: SGHTA, FQGNSA. The full variable domain, with the rest looked up from reference TRBV7-2 and TRBJ1-1, is GAGVSQSPSNKVTEKGKDVELRCDPISGHTALYWYRQSLGQGLEFLIYFQGNSAPDKSGLPSDRFSAERTGGSVSTLTIQRTQQEDSAVYLCASSLRSTGATEAFFGQGTRLTVV.

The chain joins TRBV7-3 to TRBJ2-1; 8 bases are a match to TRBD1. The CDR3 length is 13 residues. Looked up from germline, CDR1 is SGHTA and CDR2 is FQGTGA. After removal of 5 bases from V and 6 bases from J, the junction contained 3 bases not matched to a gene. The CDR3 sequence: CASSQGTGNEQFF. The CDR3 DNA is TGTGCCAGCAGCCAGGGGACAGGCAATGAGCAGTTCTTC.

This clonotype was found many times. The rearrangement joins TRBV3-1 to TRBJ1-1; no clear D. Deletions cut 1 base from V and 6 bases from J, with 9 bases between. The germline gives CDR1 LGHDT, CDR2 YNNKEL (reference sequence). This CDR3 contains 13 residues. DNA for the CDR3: TGTGCCAGCAGCCAAGGTAGACTCGCTGAAGCTTTCTTT. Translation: CASSQGRLAEAFF.

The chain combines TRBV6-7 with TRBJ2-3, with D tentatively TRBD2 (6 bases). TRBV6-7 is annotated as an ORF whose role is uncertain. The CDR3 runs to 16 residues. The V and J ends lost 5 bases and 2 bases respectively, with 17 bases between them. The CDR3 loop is CASSLLYGGVTDTQYF. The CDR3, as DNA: TGTGCCAGCAGTCTGTTGTATGGCGGGGTCACAGATACGCAGTATTTT.

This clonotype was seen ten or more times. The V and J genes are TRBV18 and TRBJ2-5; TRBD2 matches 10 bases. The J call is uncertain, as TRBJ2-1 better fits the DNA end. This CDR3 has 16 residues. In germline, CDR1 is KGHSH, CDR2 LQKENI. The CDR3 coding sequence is TGTGCCAGCTCACCACGGTTAGCGGGGGGACCCAGGGAGCAGTTCTTC. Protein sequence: CASSPRLAGGPREQFF.

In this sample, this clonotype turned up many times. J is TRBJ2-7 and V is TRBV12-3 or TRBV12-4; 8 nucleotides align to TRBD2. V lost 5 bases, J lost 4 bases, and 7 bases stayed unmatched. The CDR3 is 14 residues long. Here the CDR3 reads CASSPGTREYEQYF. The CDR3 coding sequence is TGTGCCAGCAGTCCCGGGACTAGAGAATACGAGCAGTACTTC.

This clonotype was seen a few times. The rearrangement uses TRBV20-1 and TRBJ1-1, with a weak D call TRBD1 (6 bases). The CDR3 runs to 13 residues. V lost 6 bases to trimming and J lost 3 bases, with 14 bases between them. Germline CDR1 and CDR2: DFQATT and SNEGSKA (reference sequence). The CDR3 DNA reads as TGCAGTGCACAACAGGGTCCGGACACTGAAGCTTTCTTT. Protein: CSAQQGPDTEAFF.

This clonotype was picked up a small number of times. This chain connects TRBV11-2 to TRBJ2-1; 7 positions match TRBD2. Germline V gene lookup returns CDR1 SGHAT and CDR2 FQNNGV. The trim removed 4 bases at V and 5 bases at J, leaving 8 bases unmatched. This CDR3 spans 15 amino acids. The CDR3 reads CASSWGGRPDNEQFF. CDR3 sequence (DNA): TGTGCCAGCAGCTGGGGGGGACGGCCCGACAATGAGCAGTTCTTC.

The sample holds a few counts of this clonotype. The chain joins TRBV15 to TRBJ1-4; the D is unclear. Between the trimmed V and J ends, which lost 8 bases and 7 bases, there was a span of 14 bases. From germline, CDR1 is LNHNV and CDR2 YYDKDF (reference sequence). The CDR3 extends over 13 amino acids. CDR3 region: CATGDVLGEKLFF. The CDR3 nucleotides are TGTGCCACCGGCGACGTGCTGGGTGAAAAACTGTTTTTT. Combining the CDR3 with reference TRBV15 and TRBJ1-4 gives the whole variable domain DAMVIQNPRYQVTQFGKPVTLSCSQTLNHNVMYWYQQKSSQAPKLLFHYYDKDFNNEADTPDNFQSRRPNTSFCFLDIRSPGLGDTAMYLCATGDVLGEKLFFGSGTQLSVL.

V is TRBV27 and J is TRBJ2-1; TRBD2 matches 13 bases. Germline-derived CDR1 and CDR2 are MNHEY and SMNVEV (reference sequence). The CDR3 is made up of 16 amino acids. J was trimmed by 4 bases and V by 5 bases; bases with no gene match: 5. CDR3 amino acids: CASSSGTSGKYNEQFF. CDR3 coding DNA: TGTGCCAGCAGTAGCGGGACTAGCGGGAAGTACAATGAGCAGTTCTTC.

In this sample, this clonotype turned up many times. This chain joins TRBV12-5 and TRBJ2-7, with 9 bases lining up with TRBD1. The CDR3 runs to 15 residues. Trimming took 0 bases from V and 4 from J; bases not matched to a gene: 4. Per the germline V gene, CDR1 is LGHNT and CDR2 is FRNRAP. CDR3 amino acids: CASGLVTGGGYEQYF. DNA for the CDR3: TGTGCTAGTGGTTTGGTAACAGGGGGCGGGTACGAGCAGTACTTC.

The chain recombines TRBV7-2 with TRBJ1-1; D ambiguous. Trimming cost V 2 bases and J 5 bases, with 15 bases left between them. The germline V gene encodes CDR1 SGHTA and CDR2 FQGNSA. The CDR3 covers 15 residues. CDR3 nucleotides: TGTGCCAGCAGCTTAACACCTAATTCGAGAACTGAAGCTTTCTTT. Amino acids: CASSLTPNSRTEAFF.

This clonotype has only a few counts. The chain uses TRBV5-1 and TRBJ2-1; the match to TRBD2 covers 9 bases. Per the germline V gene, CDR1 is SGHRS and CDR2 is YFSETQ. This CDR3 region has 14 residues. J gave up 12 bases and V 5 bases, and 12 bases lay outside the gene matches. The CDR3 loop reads CASSVGLASYGQFF. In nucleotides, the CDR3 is TGCGCCAGCAGTGTGGGACTAGCCTCCTACGGGCAGTTCTTC.